A selection of T cell receptor beta chains follows, all from one sample in a study of blood T cell repertoires in COVID-19. Clones were sequenced by immunoSEQ multiplex PCR, and TCRdb holds only the in-frame ones, with some missing. Altogether tens of thousands of clones are present, 78% being singletons, with the ten largest covering about 14%. The sequenced sample was peripheral blood. The receptors were gathered from a man between 60 and 75 years old with COVID-19, enrolled during active disease. CDR3s include the opening cysteine and the closing phenylalanine or tryptophan. The D gene is left open where the match is weak. The listing skips clone size in some rows; elsewhere it reads once, few, many or a size class.

J gene	D gene	clone size	CDR3 length	V gene	CDR3 protein	CDR3 DNA
TRBJ1-2	.	.	15	TRBV19	CASSPYRVLTRGYTF	TGTGCCAGTAGTCCGTACAGGGTACTTACTAGAGGCTACACCTTC
TRBJ2-7	TRBD1	.	14	TRBV6-2/TRBV6-3	CASSQGQFLSWQYF	TGTGCCAGCAGCCAGGGACAGTTCCTTTCTTGGCAGTACTTC
TRBJ2-7	TRBD1	.	14	TRBV11-2	CASSLGTDAYEQYF	TGTGCCAGCAGCCTCGGGACAGATGCCTACGAGCAGTACTTC
TRBJ2-1	TRBD1	.	12	TRBV7-9	CASSRTGYEQFF	TGTGCCAGCAGCCGGACAGGGTATGAGCAGTTCTTC
TRBJ1-1	.	.	12	TRBV6-5	CASRPGLGEAFF	TGTGCCAGCAGGCCAGGGTTAGGTGAAGCTTTCTTT
TRBJ2-5	.	.	15	TRBV3-1/TRBV3-2	CASSQQGLQEETQYF	TGTGCCAGCAGCCAACAGGGACTCCAGGAAGAGACCCAGTACTTC
TRBJ2-2	.	few	17	TRBV11-3	CASSLELSGLFTGELFF	TGTGCCAGCAGCTTAGAGCTTTCGGGACTTTTCACCGGGGAGCTGTTTTTT
TRBJ2-5	TRBD1	.	17	TRBV15	CATSRGETGHFRQTQYF	TGTGCCACCAGCAGAGGAGAGACAGGGCATTTTCGACAGACCCAGTACTTC
TRBJ2-2	TRBD2	.	15	TRBV7-6	CASTPRGRTTGELFF	TGTGCCAGCACCCCTCGCGGGAGGACCACCGGGGAGCTGTTTTTT
TRBJ1-2	TRBD1	few	14	TRBV5-4	CASSSWTGGHGYTF	TGTGCCAGCAGCTCATGGACAGGGGGACATGGCTACACCTTC
TRBJ2-5	TRBD1	.	14	TRBV18	CASSRTGGGETQYF	TGTGCCAGCTCACGGACAGGGGGCGGGGAGACCCAGTACTTC
TRBJ2-1	TRBD2	.	17	TRBV7-9	CASSQGLAGSFYNEQFF	TGTGCCAGCAGCCAGGGACTAGCGGGTAGTTTCTACAATGAGCAGTTCTTC
TRBJ2-5	TRBD2	.	16	TRBV4-1	CASSQDSREGVETQYF	TGCGCCAGCAGCCAAGATTCCAGGGAGGGAGTAGAGACCCAGTACTTC
TRBJ1-1	.	.	13	TRBV3-1/TRBV3-2	CASSQERTSEAFF	TGTGCCAGCAGCCAAGAGAGGACTTCTGAAGCTTTCTTT
TRBJ2-1	.	.	13	TRBV19	CASADTAYNEQFF	TGTGCCAGTGCGGACACTGCCTACAATGAGCAGTTCTTC
TRBJ2-3	.	.	14	TRBV2	CASSGLAAQDTQYF	TGTGCCAGCAGTGGCCTAGCAGCCCAAGATACGCAGTATTTT
TRBJ2-3	.	.	13	TRBV5-6	CASSLPGTDTQYF	TGTGCCAGCAGCTTGCCAGGCACAGATACGCAGTATTTT
TRBJ1-5	.	.	16	TRBV28	CASTFWRVFSNQPQHF	TGTGCCAGCACCTTCTGGAGGGTTTTCAGCAATCAGCCCCAGCATTTT
TRBJ2-3	TRBD2	.	15	TRBV2	CASRGSAGGTDTQYF	TGTGCCAGCAGGGGCTCGGCGGGGGGGACAGATACGCAGTATTTT
TRBJ1-2	TRBD1	.	11	TRBV12-3/TRBV12-4	CASSLFTGVTF	TGTGCCAGCAGTTTATTCACAGGGGTCACCTTC
TRBJ2-2	.	.	16	TRBV5-1	CASSLGGSSNTGELFF	TGCGCCAGCAGCTTGGGCGGGTCATCGAACACCGGGGAGCTGTTTTTT
TRBJ2-2	TRBD2	.	18	TRBV7-6	CASSLEVLAGGHTGELFF	TGTGCCAGCAGCTTAGAAGTTCTAGCGGGGGGCCACACCGGGGAGCTGTTTTTT
TRBJ1-2	.	.	12	TRBV24-1	CATSQDSYGYTF	TGTGCCACCAGTCAAGACAGCTATGGCTACACCTTC
TRBJ2-1	.	.	13	TRBV6-5	CASSPDSINEQFF	TGTGCCAGCAGCCCGGACAGTATAAATGAGCAGTTCTTC
TRBJ1-3	.	once	12	TRBV29-1	CSVRYAGNTIYF	TGCAGCGTTCGGTATGCTGGAAACACCATATATTTT
TRBJ2-2	.	.	12	TRBV9	CASSAVTGELFF	TGTGCCAGCAGCGCCGTCACCGGGGAGCTGTTTTTT
TRBJ1-4	TRBD1	.	14	TRBV9	CASSVGQGREKLFF	TGTGCCAGCAGCGTGGGACAGGGGAGAGAAAAACTGTTTTTT
TRBJ1-1	.	.	13	TRBV18	CASSKDSPREAFF	TGTGCCAGCTCAAAAGACAGTCCCAGGGAAGCTTTCTTT
TRBJ2-5	TRBD2	.	13	TRBV25-1	CASSVGTSGSQYF	TGTGCCAGCAGTGTCGGGACTAGCGGGTCCCAGTACTTC
TRBJ1-6	.	.	11	TRBV6-4	CASSFQNPLHF	TGTGCCAGCAGTTTCCAAAATCCCCTCCACTTT
TRBJ2-2	TRBD1	.	13	TRBV12-3/TRBV12-4	CALWTGNSGELFF	TGTGCGCTTTGGACAGGAAATAGCGGGGAGCTGTTTTTT
TRBJ2-6	TRBD1	once	15	TRBV19	CASRTGASGANVLTF	TGTGCCAGTAGGACAGGGGCTTCTGGGGCCAACGTCCTGACTTTC
TRBJ1-2	.	.	12	TRBV11-1	CASSPEPYGYTF	TGTGCCAGCAGCCCGGAGCCATATGGCTACACCTTC
TRBJ2-3	TRBD2	.	17	TRBV7-3	CASSPNLAGTSTDTQYF	TGTGCCAGCAGCCCAAATTTAGCGGGGACTAGCACAGATACGCAGTATTTT
TRBJ2-7	.	.	12	TRBV11-2	CASSFSSVEQYF	TGTGCCAGCAGCTTTAGTAGCGTTGAGCAGTACTTC
TRBJ2-7	.	.	13	TRBV11-3	CASSPGHRYEQYF	TGTGCCAGCAGTCCGGGACACCGATACGAGCAGTACTTC
TRBJ2-6	.	.	12	TRBV29-1	CSGLAGANVLTF	TGCAGCGGACTGGCTGGGGCCAACGTCCTGACTTTC
TRBJ2-2	TRBD2	once	19	TRBV11-2	CASSSRGLAGGPDTGELFF	TGTGCCAGCAGCTCTCGAGGTCTAGCGGGAGGGCCAGACACCGGGGAGCTGTTTTTT
TRBJ1-1	.	few	16	TRBV12-5	CASGLLPGRALPEAFF	TGTGCTAGTGGTTTGCTCCCCGGCAGGGCCTTACCTGAAGCTTTCTTT
TRBJ2-7	TRBD2	.	13	TRBV6-2/TRBV6-3	CASSSSGYYEQYF	TGTGCCAGCAGTTCTAGCGGGTACTACGAGCAGTACTTC
TRBJ2-3	.	.	15	TRBV6-1	CASSEQAISTDTQYF	TGTGCCAGCAGTGAACAAGCGATTAGCACAGATACGCAGTATTTT
TRBJ1-1	.	.	12	TRBV11-2	CASSRQNTEAFF	TGTGCCAGCAGCCGACAGAACACTGAAGCTTTCTTT
TRBJ2-2	.	.	14	TRBV2	CASGAGEGTGELFF	TGTGCCAGCGGCGCCGGTGAGGGCACCGGGGAGCTGTTTTTT
TRBJ1-5	.	.	15	TRBV11-2	CASSLVAGVNQPQHF	TGTGCCAGCAGCTTAGTGGCAGGGGTTAATCAGCCCCAGCATTTT
TRBJ1-1	TRBD1	.	14	TRBV6-5	CASSPQDRMTEAFF	TGTGCCAGCAGTCCCCAGGACAGGATGACTGAAGCTTTCTTT
TRBJ2-1	TRBD2	.	14	TRBV6-5	CASGRAGFYNEQFF	TGTGCCAGCGGGAGGGCCGGTTTTTACAATGAGCAGTTCTTC
TRBJ2-5	.	few	13	TRBV2	CASILTGEETQYF	TGTGCCAGCATTTTGACGGGGGAAGAGACCCAGTACTTC
TRBJ2-7	.	medium-sized	12	TRBV5-6	CASRITGNEQYF	TGTGCCAGCAGAATAACAGGGAACGAGCAGTACTTC